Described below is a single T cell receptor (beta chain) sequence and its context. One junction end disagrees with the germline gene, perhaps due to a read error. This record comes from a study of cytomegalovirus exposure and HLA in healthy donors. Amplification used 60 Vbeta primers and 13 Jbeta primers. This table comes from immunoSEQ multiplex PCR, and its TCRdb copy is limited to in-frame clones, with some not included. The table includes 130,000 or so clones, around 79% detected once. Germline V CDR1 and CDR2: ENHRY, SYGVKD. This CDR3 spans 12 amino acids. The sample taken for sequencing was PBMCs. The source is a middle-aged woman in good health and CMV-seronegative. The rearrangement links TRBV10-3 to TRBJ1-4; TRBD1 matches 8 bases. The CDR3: CAISEAGQGGIF. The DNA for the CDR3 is TGTGCCATCAGTGAGGCCGGACAGGGCGGGATTTTT.